This TCR beta chain is drawn from a study of shared clonotypes between healthy human individuals. Produced via immunoSEQ multiplex PCR; TCRdb's table is partial and in-frame only. The sample has hundreds of thousands of clones; around 90% are singletons. The CDR3 loop spans 13 amino acids. Per the germline V gene, CDR1 is MNHEY and CDR2 is SMNVEV (reference sequence). V was cut by 3 bases and J by 6 bases, with 12 bases left in between. Terminally differentiated effector memory CD45RA+ cells were left out of the naive CD8 fraction, which was CD45RO-negative and positively selected for CCR7. Healthy HIV-negative adults without recent acute infections or vaccinations served as donors. Each donor was a Caucasian adult residing in Nashville, Tennessee.

The sample consisted of naive CD8+ T cells sorted from blood. The TCR was taken from a man under 40 in good health. The V and J genes are TRBV27 and TRBJ2-7; a possible D gene is TRBD2 (5 bases). CDR3 in amino acids: CASSLTGSIEQYF. The CDR3 bases are TGTGCCAGCAGTTTGACGGGATCGATCGAGCAGTACTTC.